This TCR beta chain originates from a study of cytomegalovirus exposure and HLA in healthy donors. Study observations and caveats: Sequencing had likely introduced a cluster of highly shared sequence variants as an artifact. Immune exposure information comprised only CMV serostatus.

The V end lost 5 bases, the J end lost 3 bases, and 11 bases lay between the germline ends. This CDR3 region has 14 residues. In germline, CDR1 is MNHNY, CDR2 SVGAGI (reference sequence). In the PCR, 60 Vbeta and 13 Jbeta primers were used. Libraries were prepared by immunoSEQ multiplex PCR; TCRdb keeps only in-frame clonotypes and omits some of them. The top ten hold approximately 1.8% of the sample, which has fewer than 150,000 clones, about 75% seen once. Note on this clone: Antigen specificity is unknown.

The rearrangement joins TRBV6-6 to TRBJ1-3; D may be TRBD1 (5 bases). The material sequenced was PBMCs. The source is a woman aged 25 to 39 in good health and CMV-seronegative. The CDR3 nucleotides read TGTGCCAGCAGTGGGGGAGGGCGTGGAAACACCATATATTTT. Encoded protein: CASSGGGRGNTIYF.